Following are 24 T cell receptor beta chains from one sample sequenced in a study of technical replicates of blood from four donors. TCRdb keeps only in-frame clones here, not all; method: immunoSEQ multiplex PCR. The data hold approximately 60,000 clones, with around 87% observed a single time. Sequencing was performed on PBMCs. All receptors derive from a human donor in good health. Some clones in this sample may be carry-over from other donors' samples.

V gene TRBV9 combines with J gene TRBJ2-4, with 7 bases identical to TRBD2. CDR3 length: 15 amino acids. CDR1 and CDR2 (germline): SGDLS, YYNGEE. V shed 3 bases, J shed 1 base, and the junction held 4 bases outside the gene matches. DNA for the CDR3: TGTGCCAGCAGCGCGGGACTATCCGCCAAAAACATTCAGTACTTC. Translation gives CASSAGLSAKNIQYF. The full variable domain, in which reference TRBV9 and TRBJ2-4 provide the parts outside the CDR3, is DSGVTQTPKHLITATGQRVTLRCSPRSGDLSVYWYQQSLDQGLQFLIQYYNGEERAKGNILERFSAQQFPDLHSELNLSSLELGDSALYFCASSAGLSAKNIQYFGAGTRLSVL.

This clone was seen a single time. The chain uses TRBV4-3 and TRBJ1-1, with D tentatively TRBD1 (5 bases). Germline lookup yields CDR1 LGHNA and CDR2 YSLEER. The CDR3 length is 15 residues. V shed 1 base and J shed 4 bases, with 13 bases lying between them. Here the CDR3 reads CASSQGGGLSTEAFF. For the CDR3, the DNA is TGCGCCAGCAGCCAAGGTGGGGGGTTGAGCACTGAAGCTTTCTTT.

This clone was recorded once. The J gene is TRBJ1-6, the V gene TRBV6-4; 11 bases agree with TRBD1. Unmatched junction bases numbered 3, after V lost 5 bases and J lost 9 bases. Germline CDR1 reads MRHNA; CDR2 reads SNTAGT. This CDR3 has 14 residues. This CDR3 reads CASSPGTGGSPLHF. The CDR3 DNA reads as TGTGCCAGCAGTCCCGGGACAGGGGGTTCACCCCTCCACTTT.

V and J are TRBV11-2 and TRBJ1-2; 9 bases agree with TRBD1. The CDR3 sequence is 13 residues long. V dropped 5 bases and J dropped 8; count of bases not matched to a gene: 6. Germline values: CDR1 SGHAT, CDR2 FQNNGV. Here the CDR3 DNA reads TGTGCCAGCAGCCCAACAGGGGGCGTAGGCTACACCTTC. Translated, it gives CASSPTGGVGYTF. Supplemented by reference TRBV11-2 and TRBJ1-2, the full variable domain reads EAGVAQSPRYKIIEKRQSVAFWCNPISGHATLYWYQQILGQGPKLLIQFQNNGVVDDSQLPKDRFSAERLKGVDSTLKIQPAKLEDSAVYLCASSPTGGVGYTFGSGTRLTVV.

The chain employs TRBV6-6 and TRBJ2-7; D is unresolved. The CDR3 extends over 12 amino acids. CDR1 is MNHNY and CDR2 is SVGAGI in the germline V gene (reference sequence). V gave up 2 bases and J gave up 7 bases, with 9 bases separating them. CDR3 DNA: TGTGCCAGCAGTTACGTCTCGGTTGAGCAGTACTTC. Protein product: CASSYVSVEQYF.

The CDR3 region is CASSRDSPNEKLFF. CDR3 bases: TGTGCCAGCAGTAGGGACAGTCCTAATGAAAAACTGTTTTTT. The gene calls are TRBV2 and TRBJ1-4; 7 bases are a match to TRBD1. Germline V lookup: CDR1 SNHLY, CDR2 FYNNEI. The length of the CDR3 is 14 residues. Trimming cost V 5 bases and J 3 bases; bases outside gene matches: 3.

The V call is TRBV5-1, the J call TRBJ2-2; the D is unclear. CDR3 length equals 14 residues. CDR1 and CDR2 from the germline V gene are SGHRS and YFSETQ. Trimming left V 5 bases short and J 8 bases short, with 16 bases between. CDR3 sequence: CASSQDTAPGELFF. The CDR3 DNA is TGCGCCAGCAGTCAAGACACCGCCCCAGGGGAGCTGTTTTTT. Variable domain in full (rest from reference TRBV5-1 and TRBJ2-2): KAGVTQTPRYLIKTRGQQVTLSCSPISGHRSVSWYQQTPGQGLQFLFEYFSETQRNKGNFPGRFSGRQFSNSRSEMNVSTLELGDSALYLCASSQDTAPGELFFGEGSRLTVL.

The J gene is TRBJ1-2, the V gene TRBV4-3, with D possibly TRBD1 on 5 matching bases. Germline lookup yields CDR1 LGHNA and CDR2 YSLEER. The CDR3 has 14 residues. V was shortened by 0 bases and J by 5 bases, with 10 bases between the two germline ends. The CDR3 DNA reads as TGCGCCAGCAGCCAAGATCGACAGCGTTATGGCTACACCTTC. As protein: CASSQDRQRYGYTF.

The chain joins TRBV30 to TRBJ2-5, with 10 bases matching TRBD2. This CDR3 is built from 13 residues. V dropped 5 bases and J dropped 5; count of bases not matched to a gene: 5. The germline gives CDR1 GTSNPN, CDR2 SVGIG (reference sequence). The CDR3, as DNA: TGTGCCTGGGCAGGGACTAGCGTGGAGACCCAGTACTTC. This sequence encodes CAWAGTSVETQYF.

V gene TRBV5-8 combines with J gene TRBJ1-4, with D unclear. CDR3 length: 11 amino acids. Trimming pared 2 bases from V and 10 bases from J, leaving 6 bases between. CDR1 SGHTS and CDR2 YDEGEE come from the germline V gene. As DNA, the CDR3 is TGTGCCAGCAGCTTAACGGGAAAACTGTTTTTT. Protein sequence: CASSLTGKLFF.

In its sample, this clone was seen once. The chain is built from TRBV7-2 and TRBJ2-5; D is possibly TRBD2 (5 bases). Germline assignment: CDR1 SGHTA and CDR2 FQGNSA. The germline V and J ends were trimmed by 3 bases and 5 bases, with 7 bases remaining between them. This CDR3 is built from 12 residues. CDR3 nucleotide sequence: TGTGCCAGCAGCTTTGCGGGCGAGACCCAGTACTTC. Its translation is CASSFAGETQYF.

The rearrangement links TRBV27 to TRBJ1-6; maybe TRBD1 (5 bases). The germline gives CDR1 MNHEY, CDR2 SMNVEV (reference sequence). This CDR3 has 14 residues. V was shortened by 10 bases and J by 7 bases, with 17 bases between the two germline ends. The CDR3 here is CATRSLGGNSPLHF. CDR3 coding DNA: TGTGCCACCCGCTCGCTGGGGGGGAATTCACCCCTCCACTTT.

The chain is built from TRBV7-9 and TRBJ2-6, with D perhaps TRBD2 (5 bases). The CDR3 consists of 13 residues. Trimming left V 11 bases short and J 4 bases short, with 12 bases between. Looked up from germline, CDR1 is SEHNR and CDR2 is FQNEAQ (reference sequence). The CDR3, as DNA: TGTGCCGGACTGAACGCAGGGGCCAACGTCCTGACTTTC. This encodes CAGLNAGANVLTF.

The J gene is TRBJ1-4, the V gene TRBV7-6; D perhaps matches TRBD1 (5 bases). The CDR3 spans 15 residues. Looked up from germline, CDR1 is SGHVS and CDR2 is FNYEAQ. Trimming pared 5 bases from V and 8 bases from J, leaving 18 bases between. The DNA for the CDR3 is TGTGCCAGCAGCCTCGAGGCGGGGGTTGGCGAAAAACTGTTTTTT. Its translation: CASSLEAGVGEKLFF.

The V gene is TRBV7-2, the J gene TRBJ1-3; D gene ambiguous. The germline gives CDR1 SGHTA, CDR2 FQGNSA. This CDR3 region has 14 residues. The ends were cut back, 5 bases at V and 0 bases at J, with 8 bases in the middle. This chain's CDR3 is CASSGGISGNTIYF. The CDR3 DNA reads TGTGCCAGCAGCGGAGGGATCTCTGGAAACACCATATATTTT.

This clone was observed once. The chain recombines TRBV2 with TRBJ2-5; D ambiguous. This CDR3 has 14 residues. Looked up from germline, CDR1 is SNHLY and CDR2 is FYNNEI. V shed 3 bases and J shed 3 bases, with 11 bases lying between them. The CDR3 DNA sequence: TGTGCCAGCAGTGAGTCGCGTTTGAAAGAGACCCAGTACTTC. This encodes CASSESRLKETQYF.

This clone appeared a single time. The chain links TRBV5-6 to TRBJ1-5; D gene ambiguous. This CDR3 contains 12 residues. Trimming stripped 2 bases from V and 6 bases from J, with 6 bases between. Germline V CDR1 and CDR2: SGHDT, YYEEEE. DNA for the CDR3: TGTGCCAGCAGCTTACCCGGTCAGCCCCAGCATTTT. Encoded protein: CASSLPGQPQHF.

V gene TRBV7-9 combines with J gene TRBJ2-3, with 7 bases lining up with TRBD2. Germline CDR1 SEHNR, CDR2 FQNEAQ (reference sequence). This CDR3 region has 15 residues. Germline trimming cut 4 bases from V and 6 bases from J; bases unmatched to any gene: 10. CDR3 loop: CASSSGEGRLDTQYF. CDR3 in DNA: TGTGCCAGCAGCTCTGGGGAGGGGCGCCTGGATACGCAGTATTTT.

The CDR3 bases are TGTGCCAGCAGCTTGGTGAGCGGGCAAGAGACCCAGTACTTC. Its translation is CASSLVSGQETQYF. This chain joins TRBV7-9 and TRBJ2-5; a possible D gene is TRBD2 (6 bases). Germline V gives CDR1 SEHNR, CDR2 FQNEAQ (reference sequence). CDR3 length: 14 residues. Trimming shortened V by 3 bases and J by 2 bases, and 10 bases separated the two germline ends. The full variable domain, with the rest looked up from reference TRBV7-9 and TRBJ2-5, is DTGVSQNPRHKITKRGQNVTFRCDPISEHNRLYWYRQTLGQGPEFLTYFQNEAQLEKSRLLSDRFSAERPKGSFSTLEIQRTEQGDSAMYLCASSLVSGQETQYFGPGTRLLVL.

The chain couples TRBV5-6 to TRBJ2-1, with TRBD2 matching 15 bases. The CDR3 loop spans 16 amino acids. The V gene end was trimmed by 4 bases and the J gene end by 4 bases; junction bases not matched to a gene: 3. Germline values: CDR1 SGHDT, CDR2 YYEEEE. The CDR3 here is CASSPGLAGGYNEQFF. The CDR3 DNA is TGTGCCAGCAGCCCGGGACTAGCGGGGGGATACAATGAGCAGTTCTTC.

The genes are TRBV5-6 and TRBJ2-1; 12 positions match TRBD2. J was trimmed by 8 bases and V by 0 bases; bases with no gene match: 9. This CDR3 comprises 17 residues. The germline V gene encodes CDR1 SGHDT and CDR2 YYEEEE. The CDR3 sequence: CASSLGLAGAMGDEQFF. CDR3 nucleotides: TGTGCCAGCAGCTTGGGACTAGCGGGAGCCATGGGGGATGAGCAGTTCTTC. The whole variable domain, filled in from reference TRBV5-6 and TRBJ2-1, reads DAGVTQSPTHLIKTRGQQVTLRCSPKSGHDTVSWYQQALGQGPQFIFQYYEEEERQRGNFPDRFSGHQFPNYSSELNVNALLLGDSALYLCASSLGLAGAMGDEQFFGPGTRLTVL.

This clone was found once. V usage is TRBV7-9 and J usage is TRBJ1-2; the match to TRBD1 covers 8 bases. The V and J ends lost 5 bases and 7 bases, in that order; junction bases with no gene match: 12. This CDR3 comprises 15 residues. Germline V CDR1 and CDR2: SEHNR, FQNEAQ (reference sequence). The CDR3 nucleotides read TGTGCCAGCAGCACGTCTGGCAGGGGGCAAAGTGGCTACACCTTC. Translated, it gives CASSTSGRGQSGYTF.

This chain connects TRBV5-1 to TRBJ1-1; no clear D. The CDR3 is 15 residues long. Germline V CDR1 and CDR2: SGHRS, YFSETQ. V was trimmed by 0 bases and J by 4 bases, leaving 13 bases between them. The DNA for the CDR3 is TGCGCCAGCAGCTTGGAGGCGGCCGGATTCACTGAAGCTTTCTTT. Translated: CASSLEAAGFTEAFF.

This clone was detected once. The chain carries TRBV5-1 and TRBJ1-3; 8 bases are shared with TRBD1. The CDR3 loop spans 17 amino acids. Germline CDR1 is SGHRS and CDR2 is YFSETQ. V shed 4 bases and J 0 bases; nucleotides not matched to a gene: 9. The CDR3: CASSTQGGQASGNTIYF. CDR3 sequence (DNA): TGCGCCAGCAGCACCCAAGGGGGACAGGCCTCTGGAAACACCATATATTTT.